The next 19 T cell receptor beta chains were all read from a single sample in a study of T cell responses to AZD1222 COVID-19 vaccine. Data came from immunoSEQ multiplex PCR; TCRdb stores just in-frame clones and leaves some out. The data hold about 150,000 clones, with 80% to 90% observed a single time. Sequencing used peripheral blood, obtained on day 0 of AZD1222 vaccination. All receptors derive from an adult in good health.

This clone was detected once. The gene calls are TRBV6-5 and TRBJ1-1; the D is unclear. Trimming removed 0 bases from V and 8 bases from J, with 16 bases in between. Germline assignment: CDR1 MNHEY and CDR2 SVGAGI. This CDR3 region has 15 residues. The CDR3 sequence: CASSYSGRPHQEAFF. For the CDR3, the DNA is TGTGCCAGCAGTTACTCGGGCAGGCCCCATCAAGAAGCTTTCTTT.

The V and J genes are TRBV6-5 and TRBJ1-1; TRBD1 matches at 7 bases. With 6 bases clipped from V and 4 bases from J, the junction kept 5 bases outside the gene matches. CDR1 and CDR2 (germline): MNHEY, SVGAGI. The CDR3 covers 13 residues. In DNA form, the CDR3 reads TGTGCCAGCAGGACAGGGTTGAGCACTGAAGCTTTCTTT. Its protein is CASRTGLSTEAFF.

This chain uses TRBV28 with TRBJ2-1, with D possibly being TRBD2 (6 bases). V was shortened by 1 base and J by 8 bases, with 9 bases between the two germline ends. CDR3 size: 13 residues. Per germline, CDR1 MDHEN and CDR2 SYDVKM. This chain's CDR3 is CASSLSGEDEQFF. CDR3 sequence (DNA): TGTGCCAGCAGTTTATCGGGGGAGGATGAGCAGTTCTTC.

The chain couples TRBV3-1 (or the pseudogene TRBV3-2) to TRBJ1-1; D is unclear. V was cut by 1 base and J by 8 bases, with 20 bases left in between. The germline CDR1 and CDR2 sequences are LGHDT and YNNKEL (reference sequence). CDR3 length: 16 amino acids. The DNA of the CDR3 is TGTGCCAGCAGCCAAGCCGGTTCCCCCGCGCAACACGAAGCTTTCTTT. Translation gives CASSQAGSPAQHEAFF.

This chain joins TRBV6-5 and TRBJ2-7; perhaps D is TRBD1 or TRBD2 (6 bases each). Germline V CDR1 and CDR2: MNHEY, SVGAGI. The V end was cut by 5 bases, the J end by 2 bases, with 13 bases between. The CDR3 covers 14 residues. CDR3 bases: TGTGCCAGCAGTCTGAGGGGGGCGACCTACGAGCAGTACTTC. The encoded protein is CASSLRGATYEQYF.

V usage is TRBV20-1 and J usage is TRBJ1-1; D not certain. The CDR3 spans 11 residues. The V gene's germline CDR1 is DFQATT and CDR2 SNEGSKA (reference sequence). The V end was cut by 2 bases, the J end by 5 bases, with 6 bases between. The CDR3 loop is CSARRDTEAFF. The CDR3 DNA reads as TGCAGTGCTAGAAGGGATACTGAAGCTTTCTTT.

The V gene is TRBV2, the J gene TRBJ2-1; D may be TRBD1 or TRBD2 (5 bases each). Per the germline V gene, CDR1 is SNHLY and CDR2 is FYNNEI. The CDR3 length is 13 residues. V lost 6 bases and J 5 bases, leaving 11 bases between the germline ends. The DNA of the CDR3 is TGTGCCAGCAGCCGGGACCACAACAATGAGCAGTTCTTC. Translation: CASSRDHNNEQFF.

This clone was recorded at least ten times. The identical CDR3 is also encoded by other nucleotide sequences in the sample. J is TRBJ1-2 and V is TRBV4-1, with D possibly matching TRBD1 (5 bases). V lost 0 bases and J lost 2, with 7 bases in between. Germline V gives CDR1 MGHRA, CDR2 YSYEKL. This CDR3 spans 14 amino acids. CDR3 nucleotide sequence: TGCGCCAGCAGCCAAGATCACAGGAACTATGGCTACACCTTC. Amino acid sequence: CASSQDHRNYGYTF.

DNA for the CDR3: TGTGCCATCAGGTTAACTAGCGTTAATGAGCAGTTCTTC. It encodes CAIRLTSVNEQFF. The chain joins TRBV10-3 to TRBJ2-1; 7 positions agree with TRBD2. Trimming cost V 6 bases and J 7 bases; bases outside gene matches: 6. Germline CDR1 and CDR2: ENHRY and SYGVKD. This CDR3 region has 13 residues.

The CDR3 bases are TGTGCCAGCAGCAACGTGGGCAATCAGCCCCAGCATTTT. Translation: CASSNVGNQPQHF. The chain has TRBV6-5 and TRBJ1-5; D uncertain. The CDR3 has 13 residues. Per germline, CDR1 MNHEY and CDR2 SVGAGI. V shed 6 bases and J shed 2 bases, with 8 bases lying between them.

The gene calls are TRBV2 and TRBJ1-3; D not certain. V gave up 6 bases and J gave up 2 bases, with 5 bases separating them. CDR3 length: 12 amino acids. The germline V gene encodes CDR1 SNHLY and CDR2 FYNNEI. The chain's CDR3 is CASSQTGNTIYF. Written as DNA, the CDR3 is TGTGCCAGCAGCCAAACTGGAAACACCATATATTTT.

The gene calls are TRBV19 and TRBJ2-1; tentatively, D is TRBD1 or TRBD2 (5 bases each). V lost 5 bases and J lost 9, with 14 bases in between. Germline V lookup: CDR1 LNHDA, CDR2 SQIVND (reference sequence). CDR3 size: 13 residues. CDR3 in amino acids: CASSYGTAGEQFF. Written as DNA, the CDR3 is TGTGCCAGTAGTTACGGGACCGCGGGTGAGCAGTTCTTC.

This chain connects TRBV4-2 to TRBJ2-2, with a tentative D call TRBD1 (5 bases). The CDR3 is made up of 14 amino acids. The V and J ends lost 5 bases and 2 bases respectively, with 9 bases between them. Germline CDR1 LGHNA, CDR2 YNFKEQ. The CDR3 here is CASSTGPNTGELFF. For the CDR3, the DNA is TGTGCCAGCAGCACAGGACCTAACACCGGGGAGCTGTTTTTT.

The chain joins TRBV27 to TRBJ2-3; D is perhaps TRBD1 (6 bases). Between the trimmed V and J ends, which lost 5 bases and 3 bases, there was a span of 15 bases. The CDR3 totals 15 residues. From germline, CDR1 is MNHEY and CDR2 SMNVEV (reference sequence). The DNA for the CDR3 is TGTGCCAGCAGTCTCCGGGACACCGGAACAGATACGCAGTATTTT. This codes for CASSLRDTGTDTQYF.

The chain employs TRBV6-5 and TRBJ2-3, with D possibly being TRBD2 (6 bases). This CDR3 contains 14 residues. V was cut by 8 bases and J by 2 bases, with 14 bases left in between. Germline CDR1 reads MNHEY; CDR2 reads SVGAGI. The CDR3: CASWGGVVTDTQYF. The CDR3 DNA reads TGTGCCAGCTGGGGCGGGGTAGTCACAGATACGCAGTATTTT.

The chain joins TRBV29-1 to TRBJ2-3; 10 bases are a match to TRBD2. The CDR3 extends over 13 amino acids. The germline V gene has CDR1 SQVTM and CDR2 ANQGSEA. V lost 7 bases, J lost 2 bases, and 3 bases stayed unmatched. CDR3 in DNA: TGCAGCGAAAGCGGGAGGGACACAGATACGCAGTATTTT. Amino acid sequence: CSESGRDTDTQYF.

This clone was recorded only once. The chain recombines TRBV10-3 with TRBJ1-5; no definite D call. CDR1 is ENHRY and CDR2 is SYGVKD in the germline V gene. This CDR3 is 15 amino acids long. V lost 8 bases, J lost 1 base, and 15 bases lay in between. Written as DNA, the CDR3 is TGTGCCATCGATCCTCGGGGTTTAAGCAATCAGCCCCAGCATTTT. This encodes CAIDPRGLSNQPQHF.

DNA for the CDR3: TGTGCCAGCAGCTTAAACATCCTGACGGGCTACACCTTC. Translating gives CASSLNILTGYTF. The J gene is TRBJ1-2, the V gene TRBV7-9; D is unresolved. The germline V gene encodes CDR1 SEHNR and CDR2 FQNEAQ (reference sequence). V shed 2 bases and J shed 8 bases, with 12 bases lying between them. This CDR3 is 13 amino acids long.

Remarks on this clone: The germline gene is not matched at one end of the junction; a read error may be the cause. The chain has TRBV14 and TRBJ1-6; D not certain. Germline V gives CDR1 SGHDN, CDR2 FVKESK. The CDR3 runs 11 residues. In DNA, the CDR3 is TGTGCCAGCGGCCATAATTCACCCCTCCACTTT. Protein product: CASGHNSPLHF.